This T cell receptor beta chain was found in a study of long-term antiretroviral therapy in people with HIV. General study results and limits: Increased diversity was seen after ART, yet it remained lower than in transplant donor controls.

From germline, CDR1 is MNHEY and CDR2 SMNVEV (reference sequence). CDR3 length: 14 amino acids. V lost 4 bases and J lost 2, with 11 bases in between. A note on this clone: Its cognate antigen is unknown.

An immunoSEQ assay, version v3.0, was performed at survey level. TCRdb's copy holds only in-frame clones and misses some; the assay was immunoSEQ multiplex PCR. The data show around 30,000 clones, 90% to 95% seen once. The sequence was collected from a man aged 45-65 years with HIV. The input for sequencing was unsorted PBMCs, taken 7.4 years after starting antiretroviral therapy. The chain uses TRBV27 and TRBJ1-1; tentatively, D is TRBD1 (5 bases). CDR3 DNA sequence: TGTGCCAGCAGTTGGGGCGGGGGAAACACTGAAGCTTTCTTT. Amino acids: CASSWGGGNTEAFF.